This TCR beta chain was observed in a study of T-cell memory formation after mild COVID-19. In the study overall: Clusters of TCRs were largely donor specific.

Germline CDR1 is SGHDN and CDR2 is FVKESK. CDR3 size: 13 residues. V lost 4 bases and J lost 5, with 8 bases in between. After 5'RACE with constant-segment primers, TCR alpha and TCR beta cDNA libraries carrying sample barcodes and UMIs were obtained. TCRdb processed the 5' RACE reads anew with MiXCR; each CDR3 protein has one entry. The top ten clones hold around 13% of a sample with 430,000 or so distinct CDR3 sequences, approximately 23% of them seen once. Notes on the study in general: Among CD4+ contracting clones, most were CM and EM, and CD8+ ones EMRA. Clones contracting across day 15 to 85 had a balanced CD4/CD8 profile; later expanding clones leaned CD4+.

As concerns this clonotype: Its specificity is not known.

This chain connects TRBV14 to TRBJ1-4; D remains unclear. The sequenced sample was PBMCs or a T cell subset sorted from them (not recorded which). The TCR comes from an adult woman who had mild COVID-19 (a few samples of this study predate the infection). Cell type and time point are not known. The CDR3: CASSRQLNEKLFF. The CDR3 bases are TGTGCCAGCAGCCGGCAGCTAAATGAAAAACTGTTTTTT.